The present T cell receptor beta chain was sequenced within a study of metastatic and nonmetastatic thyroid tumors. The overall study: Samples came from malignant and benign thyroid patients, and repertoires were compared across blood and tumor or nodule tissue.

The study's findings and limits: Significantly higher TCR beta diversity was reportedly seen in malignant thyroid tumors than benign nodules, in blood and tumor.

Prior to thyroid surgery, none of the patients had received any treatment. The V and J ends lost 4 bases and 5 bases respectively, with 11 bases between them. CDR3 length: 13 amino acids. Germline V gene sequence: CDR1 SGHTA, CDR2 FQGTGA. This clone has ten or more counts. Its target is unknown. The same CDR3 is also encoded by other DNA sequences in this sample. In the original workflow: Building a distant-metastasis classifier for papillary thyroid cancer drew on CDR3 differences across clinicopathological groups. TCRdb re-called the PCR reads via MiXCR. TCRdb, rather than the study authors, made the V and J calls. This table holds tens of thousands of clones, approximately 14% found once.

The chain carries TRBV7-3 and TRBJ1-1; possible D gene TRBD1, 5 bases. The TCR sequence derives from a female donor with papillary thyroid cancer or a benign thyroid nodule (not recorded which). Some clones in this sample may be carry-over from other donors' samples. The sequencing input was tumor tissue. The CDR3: CASSSRGGTEAFF. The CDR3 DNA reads TGTGCCAGCAGCTCGAGGGGAGGGACTGAAGCTTTCTTT.